A single sample gave rise to the 28 T cell receptor beta chains below, sequenced in a study of blood T cells in healthy people across ages (dated by TCRdb to the mid-2010s). The library was prepared using 5' RACE. This sample was sequenced with an Illumina HiSeq 2500. A second PCR of about 6 to 12 cycles was run with a J-beta primer mix and a sample-barcoded 5' primer. TCRdb ran its own pipeline on the public reads, namely fastp trimming at Q25 and MiXCR clone calling, and kept in-frame beta chains. Rows matching on CDR3 protein sequence are summarized as one entry with the most common DNA and genes. The sample table lists about 760,000 distinct CDR3 sequences, 56% of them with a count of one. In total, the top ten clones hold under 30% of the sample. Sequencing was performed on blood. Source of these receptors: a middle-aged man in good health.

This clonotype was seen a few times. This chain links TRBV29-1 with TRBJ2-7; perhaps TRBD2 as D (5 bases). Germline CDR1 and CDR2: SQVTM and ANQGSEA. V lost 3 bases to trimming and J lost 8 bases, with 11 bases between them. This CDR3 has 11 residues. CDR3 nucleotides: TGCAGCGTTGATTCCGGGATGAAGCAGTACTTC. Amino acid sequence: CSVDSGMKQYF.

This clonotype has only a few counts. The rearrangement joins TRBV7-2 to TRBJ2-5; 12 bases are shared with TRBD2. CDR1 is SGHTA, CDR2 FQGNSA, per germline. V lost 5 bases to trimming and J lost 9 bases; unmatched junction nucleotides: 7. This CDR3 has 14 residues. CDR3 in amino acids: CASSQRLAGVAQYF. The CDR3 nucleotides read TGTGCCAGCAGCCAACGACTAGCGGGGGTGGCCCAGTACTTC.

This clonotype was counted a few times. The rearrangement links TRBV3-1 to TRBJ2-1; 12 bases line up with TRBD2. CDR1 is LGHDT and CDR2 is YNNKEL in the germline V gene (reference sequence). The CDR3 runs to 15 residues. V was clipped by 1 base and J by 9 bases; unmatched bases: 4. The CDR3 DNA follows: TGTGCCAGCAGCCAAGGACTAGCGGGAGATATTGAGCAGTTCTTC. Protein sequence: CASSQGLAGDIEQFF.

This sequence joins TRBV29-1 and TRBJ2-1; 9 nucleotides agree with TRBD2. The J segment lost 0 bases and the V segment lost 7 bases, leaving 10 bases of the junction unmatched. The CDR3 loop spans 16 amino acids. Germline V gene data show CDR1 as SQVTM and CDR2 as ANQGSEA. Written as DNA, the CDR3 is TGCAGCGCCCAAGGAGCGGGAGGCGGCTCCTACAATGAGCAGTTCTTC. Translating gives CSAQGAGGGSYNEQFF.

J is TRBJ2-1 and V is TRBV9; a weak D match, TRBD2 (6 bases). Looked up from germline, CDR1 is SGDLS and CDR2 is YYNGEE. V lost 4 bases, J lost 0 bases, and 17 bases lay in between. This CDR3 comprises 17 residues. DNA of the CDR3: TGTGCCAGCAGCCCCGGGTGGGGGGAGAGCTCCTACAATGAGCAGTTCTTC. This translates into CASSPGWGESSYNEQFF.

The chain employs TRBV7-6 and TRBJ2-7; D uncertain. V lost 1 base and J 2 bases, leaving 9 bases between the germline ends. Per germline, CDR1 SGHVS and CDR2 FNYEAQ. CDR3 size: 14 residues. The CDR3 is CASSLGDQAYEQYF. CDR3 nucleotide sequence: TGTGCCAGCAGCTTAGGAGACCAAGCCTACGAGCAGTACTTC.

The genes are TRBV28 and TRBJ2-7, with 8 nucleotides matching TRBD1. V lost 6 bases, J lost 1 base, and 8 bases stayed unmatched. Per germline, CDR1 MDHEN and CDR2 SYDVKM. The CDR3 has 15 amino acids. The chain's CDR3 is CASSRTGQASYEQYF. The CDR3 bases are TGTGCCAGCAGCCGCACGGGACAGGCTTCCTACGAGCAGTACTTC.

The chain links TRBV3-1 to TRBJ2-1; perhaps TRBD1 as D (6 bases). Trimming took 5 bases from V and 3 from J, leaving 11 bases between them. The CDR3 has 14 amino acids. The germline gives CDR1 LGHDT, CDR2 YNNKEL (reference sequence). The CDR3 sequence: CASSSWDNYNEQFF. The DNA for the CDR3 is TGTGCCAGCAGCTCATGGGACAACTACAATGAGCAGTTCTTC.

This clonotype has just a few counts. This rearrangement joins TRBV10-3 to TRBJ2-7; 10 bases map to TRBD2. Germline CDR1 and CDR2: ENHRY and SYGVKD. With V trimmed by 3 bases and J by 3 bases, 5 bases remained unmatched. There are 15 residues in the CDR3. The chain's CDR3 is CAISEPSGSLYEQYF. The CDR3 DNA is TGTGCCATCAGTGAACCTAGCGGGAGCCTCTACGAGCAGTACTTC.

The V gene is TRBV20-1, the J gene TRBJ2-1; D might be TRBD1 (6 bases). The CDR3 spans 16 residues. In germline, CDR1 is DFQATT, CDR2 SNEGSKA (reference sequence). Trimming left V 4 bases short and J 6 bases short, with 22 bases between. The CDR3 reads CSAITRLQGRSNEQFF. CDR3 in DNA: TGCAGTGCTATAACCAGATTACAGGGACGCAGCAATGAGCAGTTCTTC.

The chain has TRBV4-3 and TRBJ1-2; 10 bases map to TRBD1. The germline V gene encodes CDR1 LGHNA and CDR2 YSLEER. Trimming cost V 0 bases and J 8 bases; bases outside gene matches: 3. This CDR3 has 14 residues. The CDR3 spells CASSQDMGQGGYTF. The CDR3 DNA sequence: TGCGCCAGCAGCCAAGATATGGGACAGGGGGGCTACACCTTC.

This chain connects TRBV11-3 to TRBJ1-2; perhaps TRBD1 as D (5 bases). The CDR3 has 14 amino acids. The V gene lost 0 bases and the J gene lost 5 bases, with 10 bases spanning the gap. Germline V gives CDR1 SGHNT, CDR2 YENEEA. The CDR3 sequence: CASSLERGGYGYTF. The CDR3 DNA follows: TGTGCCAGCAGCTTAGAAAGGGGAGGATATGGCTACACCTTC.

A few counts support this clonotype. In DNA, the CDR3 is TGTGCCAGCAGCTCATCACTAAGCTCCTACAATGAGCAGTTCTTC. It is translated as CASSSSLSSYNEQFF. The rearrangement joins TRBV11-1 to TRBJ2-1; no clear D. Trimming stripped 4 bases from V and 0 bases from J, with 10 bases between. The CDR3 is made up of 15 amino acids. In germline, CDR1 is SGHAT, CDR2 FQDESV (reference sequence).

The chain links TRBV21-1 to TRBJ2-5; TRBD1 is taken as the D call from the table, unchecked against the DNA. TRBJ2-7 matches the DNA end more closely, so the J call is doubtful. TRBV21-1 is a pseudogene segment. CDR3 length equals 15 residues. CDR3 loop: CAGTHRDRGAHEQYF. DNA for the CDR3: TGTGCCGGCACCCACCGGGACAGGGGTGCCCACGAGCAGTACTTC.

This rearrangement joins TRBV20-1 to TRBJ2-5; weak D call: TRBD2 (6 bases). The length of the CDR3 is 14 residues. Per the germline V gene, CDR1 is DFQATT and CDR2 is SNEGSKA (reference sequence). V dropped 2 bases and J dropped 4 bases, with 14 bases sitting between them. This CDR3 reads CSARRSEGRETQYF. DNA of the CDR3: TGCAGTGCTAGACGTTCGGAGGGTCGAGAGACCCAGTACTTC.

The chain recombines TRBV7-2 with TRBJ1-4; 8 bases match TRBD1. CDR1 is SGHTA, CDR2 FQGNSA, per germline. This CDR3 has 11 amino acids. The CDR3 DNA reads as TGTGCGACAGGGGCAGGTGAAAAACTGTTTTTT. Translation gives CATGAGEKLFF.

The chain carries TRBV20-1 and TRBJ2-3; TRBD2 matches at 7 bases. The V gene end was trimmed by 1 base and the J gene end by 4 bases; junction bases not matched to a gene: 11. This CDR3 contains 16 residues. CDR1 and CDR2 (germline): DFQATT, SNEGSKA (reference sequence). The chain's CDR3 is CSARGVPSGSADTQYF. The CDR3 bases are TGCAGTGCTAGAGGGGTCCCTAGCGGTTCCGCAGATACGCAGTATTTT.

V is TRBV9 and J is TRBJ2-5; D call uncertain. V was pared by 4 bases and J by 4 bases, with 11 bases between. This CDR3 has 13 residues. The germline V gene encodes CDR1 SGDLS and CDR2 YYNGEE. CDR3 coding DNA: TGTGCCAGCAGCTTTCGTCCCGGAGAGACCCAGTACTTC. The encoded protein is CASSFRPGETQYF.

The chain couples TRBV15 to TRBJ2-5, with 13 bases lining up with TRBD2. This CDR3 comprises 17 residues. Germline loops: CDR1 LNHNV, CDR2 YYDKDF (reference sequence). Trimming at V came to 0 bases and at J to 13 bases, leaving 14 bases not matched to a gene. The CDR3 protein is CATSRDAGTSGVNERYF. The CDR3 bases are TGTGCCACCAGCAGAGATGCTGGGACTAGCGGGGTCAATGAGCGGTACTTC.

The gene calls are TRBV29-1 and TRBJ2-1; D gene unclear. Germline values: CDR1 SQVTM, CDR2 ANQGSEA. CDR3 length equals 16 residues. V lost 1 base and J 13 bases, leaving 26 bases between the germline ends. CDR3 nucleotide sequence: TGCAGCGTTGAAGTGCGGCTTCGGTTGTTCTTGGAGACCCAGTTCTTC. Protein: CSVEVRLRLFLETQFF.

This chain uses TRBV11-1 with TRBJ2-1; the D is unclear. CDR1 and CDR2 (germline): SGHAT, FQDESV (reference sequence). V was clipped by 5 bases and J by 2 bases, with 10 bases between them. The CDR3 totals 14 residues. The CDR3 sequence: CASSPTTAYNEQFF. Here the CDR3 DNA reads TGTGCCAGCAGCCCAACCACGGCCTACAATGAGCAGTTCTTC.

In this sample, this clonotype turned up once. This rearrangement joins TRBV6-6 to TRBJ1-1; a possible D gene is TRBD1 (5 bases). The CDR3 has 13 amino acids. V shed 6 bases and J shed 3 bases, with 11 bases lying between them. Germline assignment: CDR1 MNHNY and CDR2 SVGAGI (reference sequence). CDR3 in amino acids: CASRGGEDTEAFF. CDR3 sequence (DNA): TGTGCCAGCAGGGGGGGAGAGGACACTGAAGCTTTCTTT.

This clonotype was counted between two and nine times. V usage is TRBV7-9 and J usage is TRBJ2-3; no reliable D call. Germline CDR1 is SEHNR and CDR2 is FQNEAQ (reference sequence). The V end lost 4 bases, the J end lost 2 bases, and 13 bases lay between the germline ends. The CDR3 runs to 15 residues. The CDR3 region is CASSSAALPTDTQYF. CDR3 DNA sequence: TGTGCCAGCAGCTCAGCCGCCTTACCCACAGATACGCAGTATTTT.

The CDR3 loop reads CASSLDLMGYGYTF. The CDR3 nucleotides read TGTGCCAGCAGCTTAGACTTGATGGGTTATGGCTACACCTTC. This chain uses TRBV7-2 with TRBJ1-2; D is ambiguous. There are 14 residues in the CDR3. The germline V gene has CDR1 SGHTA and CDR2 FQGNSA. Trimming took off 1 base at V and 5 bases at J, with 11 bases between the two ends.

The chain uses TRBV3-1 and TRBJ2-4, with D unresolved. The J call is uncertain, as TRBJ2-7 better fits the DNA end. The CDR3 runs to 11 residues. Germline values: CDR1 LGHDT, CDR2 YNNKEL (reference sequence). The CDR3 sequence is CASRLGDEQYF. The CDR3 nucleotides read TGTGCCAGCAGGCTCGGTGACGAGCAGTACTTC.

CDR3 bases: TGTGCCAGCAGAACAGGGTGGGTTGGAGAGACCCAGTACTTC. Protein: CASRTGWVGETQYF. V gene TRBV27 combines with J gene TRBJ2-5; the D gene is possibly TRBD1 (6 bases). Trimming took off 6 bases at V and 4 bases at J, with 15 bases between the two ends. CDR1 and CDR2 (germline): MNHEY, SMNVEV (reference sequence). CDR3 length equals 14 residues.

The chain couples TRBV28 to TRBJ2-5; 11 bases are a match to TRBD1. The tail of the sequence fits TRBJ2-7 better, so the J call may be wrong. This CDR3 has 16 residues. Germline CDR1 MDHEN, CDR2 SYDVKM. This CDR3 is CASSYFRDRGKGEQYF. The DNA of the CDR3 is TGTGCCAGCAGTTATTTCCGGGACAGGGGGAAGGGCGAGCAGTACTTC.

This clonotype appeared a few times. V and J are TRBV5-1 and TRBJ2-5; perhaps TRBD2 as D (6 bases). This CDR3 comprises 13 residues. CDR1 and CDR2 (germline): SGHRS, YFSETQ. Trimming cost V 2 bases and J 6 bases, with 11 bases left between them. CDR3 sequence: CASSFSSAQTQYF. Written as DNA, the CDR3 is TGCGCCAGCAGCTTCTCTAGCGCCCAGACCCAGTACTTC.